This T cell receptor (beta chain) comes out of a study of cytomegalovirus exposure and HLA in healthy donors. General study results and limits: Some TCR beta chains (roughly 160 of them) were listed as cytomegalovirus-associated.

Using immunoSEQ multiplex PCR, the repertoire was profiled, and TCRdb retains in-frame clones only, with some absent. The table has hundreds of thousands of clones, 87% seen once. The CDR3 runs to 16 residues. V was pared by 0 bases and J by 2 bases, with 14 bases between. Germline V lookup: CDR1 SGHVS, CDR2 FNYEAQ. In regard to this clone: Its antigen is as yet unknown.

The TCR comes from a man younger than 35 in good health and CMV-seropositive. The sample comprised PBMCs. The J gene is TRBJ2-7, the V gene TRBV7-6; tentatively, D is TRBD2 (6 bases). CDR3 DNA sequence: TGTGCCAGCAGCTTAGCGTCCCTAGCGTCGACCTACGAGCAGTACTTC. Its protein product is CASSLASLASTYEQYF.